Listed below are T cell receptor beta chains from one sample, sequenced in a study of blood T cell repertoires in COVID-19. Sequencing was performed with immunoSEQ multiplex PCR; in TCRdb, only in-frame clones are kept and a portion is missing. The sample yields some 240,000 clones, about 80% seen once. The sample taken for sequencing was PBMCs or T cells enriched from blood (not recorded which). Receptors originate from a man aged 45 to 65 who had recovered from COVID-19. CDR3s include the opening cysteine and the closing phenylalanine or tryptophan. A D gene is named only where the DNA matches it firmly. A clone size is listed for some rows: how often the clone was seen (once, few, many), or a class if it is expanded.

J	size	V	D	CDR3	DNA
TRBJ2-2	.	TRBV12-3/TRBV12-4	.	CASRSRNTGELFF	TGTGCCAGCAGGTCGCGGAACACCGGGGAGCTGTTTTTT
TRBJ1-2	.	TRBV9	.	CASSTGHKLKNGYTF	TGTGCCAGCAGCACCGGACACAAACTTAAAAATGGCTACACCTTC
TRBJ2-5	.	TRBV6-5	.	CASSYDRRVQETQYF	TGTGCCAGCAGTTACGACCGGCGGGTGCAAGAGACCCAGTACTTC
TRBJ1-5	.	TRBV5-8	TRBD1	CASSLGQGARQPQHF	TGTGCCAGCAGCTTGGGACAGGGGGCGCGTCAGCCCCAGCATTTT
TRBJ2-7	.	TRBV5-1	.	CASSESGSLSYEQYF	TGCGCCAGCAGCGAGAGCGGGTCTCTCTCCTACGAGCAGTACTTC
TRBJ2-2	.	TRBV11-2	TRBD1	CASSRGQGVAGELFF	TGTGCCAGCAGCCGTGGACAGGGGGTTGCCGGGGAGCTGTTTTTT
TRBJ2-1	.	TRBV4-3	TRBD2	CASSQARSGRAYNEQFF	TGCGCCAGCAGCCAAGCCCGTAGCGGGAGGGCCTACAATGAGCAGTTCTTC
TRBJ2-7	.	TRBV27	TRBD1	CASSYRQGIDF	TGTGCCAGCAGTTACCGACAGGGGATCGACTTC
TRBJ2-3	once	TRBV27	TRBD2	CASSDFIGTSGAPGADTQYF	TGTGCCAGCAGTGACTTTATTGGGACTAGCGGGGCCCCAGGGGCAGATACGCAGTATTTT
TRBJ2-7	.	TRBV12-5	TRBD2	CASARAGGYEQYF	TGTGCTAGTGCCCGAGCGGGGGGCTACGAGCAGTACTTC